This T cell receptor beta chain stems from a study of untreated major depressive disorder. Using immunoSEQ multiplex PCR, the repertoire was profiled, and TCRdb retains in-frame clones only, with some absent. The sample yields approximately 25,000 clones, over 80% seen once. The TCR originated in a woman aged 30 to 39 with major depressive disorder. The specimen sequenced was CD4+ T cells from PBMCs.

The CDR3 spells CASSFQGQETQYF. The CDR3 DNA follows: TGCGCCAGCAGCTTCCAGGGCCAAGAGACCCAGTACTTC. This rearrangement joins TRBV5-1 to TRBJ2-5, with D tentatively TRBD1 (5 bases). The V and J ends lost 2 bases and 1 base respectively, with 6 bases between them. The CDR3 runs to 13 residues. Per the germline V gene, CDR1 is SGHRS and CDR2 is YFSETQ.